Listed here are 19 T cell receptor beta chains from one sample, sequenced in a study of PD-1 blockade in classical Hodgkin lymphoma. TCRdb's copy holds only in-frame clones and misses some; the assay was immunoSEQ multiplex PCR. This repertoire shows roughly 23,000 clones, about 91% found once; its top ten account for about 0.24%. Time point meaning: newly diagnosed, previously untreated cHL patient sample. Purification of CD4+ T cells from thawed PBMCs was performed via magnetic negative selection. The sequenced material came from CD4+ T cells from blood. The receptors were sampled from a human donor with classical Hodgkin lymphoma.

This chain connects TRBV2 to TRBJ1-2; no firm D call. V gave up 5 bases and J gave up 2 bases, with 15 bases separating them. The CDR3 has 15 amino acids. Germline V gives CDR1 SNHLY, CDR2 FYNNEI. The CDR3 region has the DNA TGTGCCAGCAGTAAGGGATCCTTGAGGAACTATGGCTACACCTTC. Its translation is CASSKGSLRNYGYTF.

The V call is TRBV5-4, the J call TRBJ1-3; perhaps TRBD1 as D (5 bases). Deletions cut 4 bases from V and 2 bases from J, with 10 bases between. CDR3 length equals 14 residues. CDR1 and CDR2 from the germline V gene are SGHNT and YYREEE (reference sequence). CDR3 region: CASSGTETGNTIYF. The CDR3 DNA reads as TGTGCCAGCAGCGGGACGGAGACTGGAAACACCATATATTTT.

The V call is TRBV28, the J call TRBJ1-5; D may be TRBD1 (6 bases). The CDR3 sequence is 16 residues long. The germline V gene has CDR1 MDHEN and CDR2 SYDVKM. Trimming took 2 bases from V and 2 from J, leaving 13 bases between them. The CDR3 DNA reads TGTGCCAGCAGTTTAGTTACAGGGAAGGGCAATCAGCCCCAGCATTTT. Translated: CASSLVTGKGNQPQHF. The complete variable domain, with remaining parts taken from reference TRBV28 and TRBJ1-5, reads DVKVTQSSRYLVKRTGEKVFLECVQDMDHENMFWYRQDPGLGLRLIYFSYDVKMKEKGDIPEGYSVSREKKERFSLILESASTNQTSMYLCASSLVTGKGNQPQHFGDGTRLSIL.

The V gene is TRBV6-1, the J gene TRBJ2-5, with 8 bases that match TRBD2. V shed 6 bases, J shed 1 base, and the junction held 4 bases outside the gene matches. Germline lookup yields CDR1 MNHNS and CDR2 SASEGT. The CDR3 loop spans 14 amino acids. The CDR3 sequence is CASRPGLVQETQYF. The CDR3 DNA sequence: TGTGCCAGCAGGCCGGGACTAGTCCAAGAGACCCAGTACTTC.

The genes are TRBV19 and TRBJ1-2; D is unresolved. V dropped 3 bases and J dropped 5 bases, with 10 bases sitting between them. Germline-derived CDR1 and CDR2 are LNHDA and SQIVND (reference sequence). The CDR3 runs to 13 residues. CDR3 amino acids: CASSISGRYGYTF. CDR3 in DNA: TGTGCCAGTAGTATCTCGGGGAGATATGGCTACACCTTC.

The chain joins TRBV5-8 to TRBJ1-4, with D unclear. Germline values: CDR1 SGHTS, CDR2 YDEGEE. Trimming pared 10 bases from V and 2 bases from J, leaving 9 bases between. The CDR3 contains 12 residues. The DNA for the CDR3 is TGTGCCGCCGGGAGGACTAATGAAAAACTGTTTTTT. It translates to CAAGRTNEKLFF.

The CDR3 DNA reads as TGTGCCAGCAGCCCCCGGGAGTACCAAGAGACCCAGTACTTC. Its translation: CASSPREYQETQYF. The chain is built from TRBV7-9 and TRBJ2-5, with TRBD2 as a possible D gene (6 bases). Trimming removed 5 bases at V and 0 bases at J, with 10 bases between. There are 14 residues in the CDR3. Germline-derived CDR1 and CDR2 are SEHNR and FQNEAQ (reference sequence).

The chain recombines TRBV6-6 with TRBJ2-5; 10 nucleotides match TRBD2. CDR3 length: 16 residues. The V segment lost 5 bases and the J segment 5 bases; nucleotides outside the gene matches: 11. CDR1 MNHNY and CDR2 SVGAGI come from the germline V gene (reference sequence). The CDR3 bases are TGTGCCAGCAGTCCCCAAGAGCGGGGGGGCCAGGAGACCCAGTACTTC. Encoded protein: CASSPQERGGQETQYF.

This clone turned up a few times. The chain is built from TRBV30 and TRBJ1-5; D is unresolved. CDR3 size: 14 residues. Germline CDR1 is GTSNPN and CDR2 is SVGIG (reference sequence). Trimming shortened V by 0 bases and J by 1 base, and 7 bases separated the two germline ends. The CDR3 bases are TGTGCCTGGAGTGTACGAGGGAGCAATCAGCCCCAGCATTTT. Translating it yields CAWSVRGSNQPQHF.

V usage is TRBV7-9 and J usage is TRBJ1-2; no clear D. V lost 1 base to trimming and J lost 4 bases, with 10 bases between them. Germline lookup yields CDR1 SEHNR and CDR2 FQNEAQ (reference sequence). The CDR3 runs 14 residues. The CDR3 DNA follows: TGTGCCAGCAGCTTAGAGAAGGAAATCTATGGCTACACCTTC. Its translation: CASSLEKEIYGYTF.

The chain recombines TRBV28 with TRBJ2-5, with D unclear. The V end lost 5 bases, the J end lost 0 bases, and 19 bases lay between the germline ends. Germline CDR1 is MDHEN and CDR2 is SYDVKM. This CDR3 has 17 amino acids. In DNA form, the CDR3 reads TGTGCCAGCAGTGGAAGGGAAATTGGGTCGTACCAAGAGACCCAGTACTTC. Amino acids: CASSGREIGSYQETQYF.

J is TRBJ2-2 and V is TRBV5-1; 7 nucleotides match TRBD1. J was trimmed by 7 bases and V by 2 bases; bases with no gene match: 2. The CDR3 loop spans 13 amino acids. Per germline, CDR1 SGHRS and CDR2 YFSETQ. CDR3 sequence reads: CASSLQGFGELFF. DNA of the CDR3: TGCGCCAGCAGCTTACAGGGGTTCGGGGAGCTGTTTTTT. Full variable domain (missing parts from reference TRBV5-1 and TRBJ2-2): KAGVTQTPRYLIKTRGQQVTLSCSPISGHRSVSWYQQTPGQGLQFLFEYFSETQRNKGNFPGRFSGRQFSNSRSEMNVSTLELGDSALYLCASSLQGFGELFFGEGSRLTVL.

This chain connects TRBV18 to TRBJ2-3, with 9 positions matching TRBD2. CDR3 length: 15 amino acids. Looked up from germline, CDR1 is KGHSH and CDR2 is LQKENI. Germline trimming cut 8 bases from V and 2 bases from J; bases unmatched to any gene: 8. The CDR3 region is CASQKAGGITDTQYF. Written as DNA, the CDR3 is TGTGCCAGCCAAAAGGCGGGAGGGATCACAGATACGCAGTATTTT.

V usage is TRBV5-4 and J usage is TRBJ2-3; a weak D match, TRBD2 (7 bases). V was trimmed by 0 bases and J by 5 bases, leaving 13 bases between them. Germline CDR1 SGHNT, CDR2 YYREEE (reference sequence). The CDR3 has 15 residues. The CDR3 loop reads CASSLDAGAEDTQYF. The CDR3 nucleotides are TGTGCCAGCAGCTTGGATGCGGGGGCGGAAGATACGCAGTATTTT.

The V call is TRBV9, the J call TRBJ2-2; the D call may be TRBD1 or TRBD2 (5 bases each). CDR1 is SGDLS and CDR2 is YYNGEE in the germline V gene. This CDR3 has 15 residues. V was shortened by 4 bases and J by 2 bases, with 12 bases between the two germline ends. The CDR3 nucleotides are TGTGCCAGCAGCACGTCGGGGCCCAACACCGGGGAGCTGTTTTTT. Translated: CASSTSGPNTGELFF.

V and J are TRBV6-5 and TRBJ2-7; 7 bases line up with TRBD1. The CDR3 sequence is 15 residues long. J was trimmed by 4 bases and V by 2 bases; bases with no gene match: 8. The V gene's germline CDR1 is MNHEY and CDR2 SVGAGI. The CDR3 nucleotides are TGTGCCAGCAGTTACGTACCGGGACAGTCATACGAGCAGTACTTC. Amino acids: CASSYVPGQSYEQYF.

This chain links TRBV9 with TRBJ2-3; 12 bases map to TRBD2. The CDR3 spans 19 residues. V gave up 0 bases and J gave up 4 bases; unmatched junction bases: 12. Looked up from germline, CDR1 is SGDLS and CDR2 is YYNGEE. This CDR3 reads CASSVVPPASGGGSDTQYF. The CDR3 DNA reads as TGTGCCAGCAGCGTAGTACCCCCAGCTAGCGGGGGGGGATCAGATACGCAGTATTTT.

This chain's CDR3 is CASRHPGTQDEKLFF. The CDR3 region has the DNA TGTGCCAGTAGACACCCCGGAACCCAAGATGAAAAACTGTTTTTT. The chain carries TRBV19 and TRBJ1-4; D not certain. Trimming left V 6 bases short and J 6 bases short, with 17 bases between. Germline CDR1 reads LNHDA; CDR2 reads SQIVND (reference sequence). CDR3 size: 15 residues.

The V and J genes are TRBV18 and TRBJ2-3, with 11 nucleotides matching TRBD2. Per the germline V gene, CDR1 is KGHSH and CDR2 is LQKENI. V shed 3 bases and J 2 bases; nucleotides not matched to a gene: 1. This CDR3 has 15 residues. DNA of the CDR3: TGTGCCAGCTCACCGGGACTAGCGGACACAGATACGCAGTATTTT. This codes for CASSPGLADTDTQYF.